This T cell receptor (beta chain) was sequenced in a study of T cell responses to AZD1222 COVID-19 vaccine. Libraries were prepared by immunoSEQ multiplex PCR; TCRdb keeps only in-frame clonotypes and omits some of them. The sample yields about 110,000 clones, roughly 89% seen once. Looked up from germline, CDR1 is LGHDT and CDR2 is YNNKEL (reference sequence). The CDR3 spans 15 residues. The ends lost 1 base at V and 1 base at J; junction bases unmatched: 2. The chain has TRBV3-1 (or the pseudogene TRBV3-2) and TRBJ2-3, with TRBD1 matching over 7 bases. The source of this sequence is an adult who received the AZD1222 COVID-19 vaccine. The sequences come from peripheral blood, collected 28 days after the second AZD1222 dose. The CDR3 reads CASSQAGGGTDTQYF. CDR3 bases: TGTGCCAGCAGCCAAGCAGGGGGAGGCACAGATACGCAGTATTTT.